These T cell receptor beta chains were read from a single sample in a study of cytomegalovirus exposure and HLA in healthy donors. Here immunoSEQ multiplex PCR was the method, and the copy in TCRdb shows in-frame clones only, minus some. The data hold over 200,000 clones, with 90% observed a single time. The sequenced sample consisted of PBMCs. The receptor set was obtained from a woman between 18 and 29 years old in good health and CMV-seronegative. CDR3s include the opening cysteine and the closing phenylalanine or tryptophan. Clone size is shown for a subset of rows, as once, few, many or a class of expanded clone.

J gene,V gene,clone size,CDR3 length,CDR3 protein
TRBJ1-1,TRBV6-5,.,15,CASGDLGTMNTEAFF
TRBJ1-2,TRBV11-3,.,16,CASSLALLLTNYGYTF
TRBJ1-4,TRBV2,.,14,CASNMGQPNEKLFF
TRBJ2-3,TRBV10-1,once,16,CASSELAGGPTDTQYF
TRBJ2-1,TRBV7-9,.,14,CASSFTLAHNEQFF
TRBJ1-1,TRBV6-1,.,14,CASSAGQVPPEAFF
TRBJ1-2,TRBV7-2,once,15,CASSLVDRLGIGYTF
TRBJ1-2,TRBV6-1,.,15,CASSELERGLDGYTF
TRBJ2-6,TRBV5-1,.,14,CASRSLVGANVLTF
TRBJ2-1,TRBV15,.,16,CATSRETGGGYNEQFF
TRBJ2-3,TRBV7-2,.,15,CASSQPTSGADTQYF
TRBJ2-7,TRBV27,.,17,CASSLSIQGNMPYEQYF
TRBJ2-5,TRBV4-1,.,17,CASSQAPKLTGSETQYF
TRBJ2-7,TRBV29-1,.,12,CSAGGGGYEQYF
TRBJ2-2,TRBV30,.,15,CAWSVGTGAAGELFF
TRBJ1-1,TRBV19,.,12,CASSIVRGDAFF
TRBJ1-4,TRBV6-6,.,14,CASRADLFNEKLFF
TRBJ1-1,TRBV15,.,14,CATSATGLRTEAFF
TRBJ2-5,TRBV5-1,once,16,CASSATGGSVKETQYF
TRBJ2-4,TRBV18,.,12,CASSPTGNSRFF
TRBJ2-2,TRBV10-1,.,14,CASSPQGFAGELFF
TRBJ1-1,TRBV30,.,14,CAWSVGQGFTEAFF
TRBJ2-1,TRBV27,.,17,CASSLIAGAVSYNEQFF
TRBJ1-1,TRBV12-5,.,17,CASGLVLGRGAGTEAFF
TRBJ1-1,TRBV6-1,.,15,CASSERGGSGTEAFF
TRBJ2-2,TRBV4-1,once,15,CASSQERGPPGELFF
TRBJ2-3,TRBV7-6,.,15,CASSPRGGGVDTQYF
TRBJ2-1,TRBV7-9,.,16,CASSPWQGSSYNEQFF
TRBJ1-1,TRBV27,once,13,CASRQGGGFEAFF
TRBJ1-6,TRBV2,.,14,CASSLQDFTSPLHF
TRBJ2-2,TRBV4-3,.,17,CASSQDRWDRDTGELFF
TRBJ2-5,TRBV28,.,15,CACIAGQGTQETQYF